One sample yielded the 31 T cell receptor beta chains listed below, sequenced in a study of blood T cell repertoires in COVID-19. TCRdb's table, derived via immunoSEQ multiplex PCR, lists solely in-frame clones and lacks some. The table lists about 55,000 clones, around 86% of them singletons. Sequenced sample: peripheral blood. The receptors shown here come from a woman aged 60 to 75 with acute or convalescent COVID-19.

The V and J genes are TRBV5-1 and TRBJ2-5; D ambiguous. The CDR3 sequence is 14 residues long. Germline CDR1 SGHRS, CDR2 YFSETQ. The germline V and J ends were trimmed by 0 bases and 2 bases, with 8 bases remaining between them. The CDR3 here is CASSLATSQETQYF. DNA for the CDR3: TGCGCCAGCAGCTTGGCCACATCACAAGAGACCCAGTACTTC.

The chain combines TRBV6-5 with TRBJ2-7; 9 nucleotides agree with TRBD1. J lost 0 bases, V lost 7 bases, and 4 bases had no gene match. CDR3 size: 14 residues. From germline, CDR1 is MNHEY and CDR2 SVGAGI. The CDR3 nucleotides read TGTGCCAGCACCCGGGACAGGGCCTCCTACGAGCAGTACTTC. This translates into CASTRDRASYEQYF.

In DNA form, the CDR3 reads TGTGCCAGCAGTTACTCGCGGCAGCACTCTGGAAACACCATATATTTT. Its protein product is CASSYSRQHSGNTIYF. The rearrangement uses TRBV6-5 and TRBJ1-3; D gene ambiguous. Trimming cost V 0 bases and J 0 bases, with 9 bases left between them. The germline gives CDR1 MNHEY, CDR2 SVGAGI. The CDR3 has 16 amino acids.

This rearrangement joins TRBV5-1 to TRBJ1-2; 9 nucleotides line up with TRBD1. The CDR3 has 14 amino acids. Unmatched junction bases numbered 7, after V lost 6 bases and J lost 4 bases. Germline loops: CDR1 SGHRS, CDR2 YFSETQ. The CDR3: CASTTGGIGYGYTF. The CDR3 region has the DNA TGCGCCAGCACCACAGGGGGCATAGGCTATGGCTACACCTTC.

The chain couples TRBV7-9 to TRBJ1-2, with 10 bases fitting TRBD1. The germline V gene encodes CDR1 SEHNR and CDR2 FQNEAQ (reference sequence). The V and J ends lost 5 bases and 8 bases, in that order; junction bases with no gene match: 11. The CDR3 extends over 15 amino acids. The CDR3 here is CASSPGQGRVGGYTF. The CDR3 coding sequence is TGTGCCAGCAGCCCGGGACAGGGGCGCGTCGGGGGCTACACCTTC.

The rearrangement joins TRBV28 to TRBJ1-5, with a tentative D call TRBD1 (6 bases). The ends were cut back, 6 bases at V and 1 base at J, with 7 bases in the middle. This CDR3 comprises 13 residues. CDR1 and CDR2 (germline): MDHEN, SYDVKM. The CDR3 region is CASRQGSNQPQHF. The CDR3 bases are TGTGCCAGCAGACAGGGAAGCAATCAGCCCCAGCATTTT.

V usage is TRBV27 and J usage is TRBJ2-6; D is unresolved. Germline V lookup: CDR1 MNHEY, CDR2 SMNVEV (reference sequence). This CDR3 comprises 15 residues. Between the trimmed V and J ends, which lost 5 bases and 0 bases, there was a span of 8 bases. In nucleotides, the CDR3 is TGTGCCAGCAGTCCCCGTATCTCTGGGGCCAACGTCCTGACTTTC. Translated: CASSPRISGANVLTF.

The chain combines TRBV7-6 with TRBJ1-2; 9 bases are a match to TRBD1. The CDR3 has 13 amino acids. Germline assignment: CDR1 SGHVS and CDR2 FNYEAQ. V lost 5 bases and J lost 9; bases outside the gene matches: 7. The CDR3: CASSTRDRESYTF. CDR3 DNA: TGTGCCAGCAGCACACGGGACAGGGAGAGCTACACCTTC.

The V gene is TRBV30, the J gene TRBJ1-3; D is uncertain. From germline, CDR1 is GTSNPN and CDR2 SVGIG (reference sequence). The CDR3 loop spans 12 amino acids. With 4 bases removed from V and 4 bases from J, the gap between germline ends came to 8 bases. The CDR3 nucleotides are TGTGCCTGGACTTCTAAAGGAAACACCATATATTTT. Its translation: CAWTSKGNTIYF.

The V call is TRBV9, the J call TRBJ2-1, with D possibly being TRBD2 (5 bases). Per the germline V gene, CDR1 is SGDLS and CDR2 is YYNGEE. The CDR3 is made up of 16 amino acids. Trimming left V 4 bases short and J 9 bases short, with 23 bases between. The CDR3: CASSPRPKLDLSEQFF. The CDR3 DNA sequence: TGTGCCAGCAGCCCCCGGCCAAAACTAGACCTTAGTGAGCAGTTCTTC.

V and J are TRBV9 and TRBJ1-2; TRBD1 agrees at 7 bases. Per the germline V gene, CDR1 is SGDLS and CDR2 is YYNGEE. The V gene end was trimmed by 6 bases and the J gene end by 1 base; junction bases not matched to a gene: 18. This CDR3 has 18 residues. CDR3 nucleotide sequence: TGTGCCAGCAAGGTTAGGGGGCAAACGGGGCGGGTTAACTATGGCTACACCTTC. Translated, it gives CASKVRGQTGRVNYGYTF.

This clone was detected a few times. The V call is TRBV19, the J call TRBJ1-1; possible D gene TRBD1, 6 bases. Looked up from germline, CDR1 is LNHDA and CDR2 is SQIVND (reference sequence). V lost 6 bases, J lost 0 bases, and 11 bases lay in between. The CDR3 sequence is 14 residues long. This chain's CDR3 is CASRQGQLNTEAFF. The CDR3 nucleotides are TGTGCCAGTAGACAGGGACAACTGAACACTGAAGCTTTCTTT.

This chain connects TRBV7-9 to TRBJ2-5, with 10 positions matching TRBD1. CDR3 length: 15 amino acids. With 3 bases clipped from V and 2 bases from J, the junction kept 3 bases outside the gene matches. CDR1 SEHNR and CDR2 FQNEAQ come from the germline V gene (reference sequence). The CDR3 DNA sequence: TGTGCCAGCAGCTTTGGACAGGGGGTTCAAGAGACCCAGTACTTC. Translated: CASSFGQGVQETQYF.

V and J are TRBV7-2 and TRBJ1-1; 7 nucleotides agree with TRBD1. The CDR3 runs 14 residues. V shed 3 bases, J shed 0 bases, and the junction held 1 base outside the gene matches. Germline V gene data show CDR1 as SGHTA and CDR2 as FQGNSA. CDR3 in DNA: TGTGCCAGCAGCTTCGGGACAGTGAACACTGAAGCTTTCTTT. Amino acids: CASSFGTVNTEAFF.

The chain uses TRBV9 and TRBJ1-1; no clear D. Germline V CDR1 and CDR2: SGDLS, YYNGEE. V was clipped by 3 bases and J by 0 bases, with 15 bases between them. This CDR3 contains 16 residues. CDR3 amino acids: CASSASYGVMNTEAFF. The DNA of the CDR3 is TGTGCCAGCAGCGCGTCTTACGGGGTTATGAACACTGAAGCTTTCTTT.

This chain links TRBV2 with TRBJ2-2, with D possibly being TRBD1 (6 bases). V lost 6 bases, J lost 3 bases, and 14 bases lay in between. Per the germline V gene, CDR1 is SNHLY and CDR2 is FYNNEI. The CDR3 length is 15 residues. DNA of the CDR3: TGTGCCAGCAGGTTACAGGGTACCTACACCGGGGAGCTGTTTTTT. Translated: CASRLQGTYTGELFF.

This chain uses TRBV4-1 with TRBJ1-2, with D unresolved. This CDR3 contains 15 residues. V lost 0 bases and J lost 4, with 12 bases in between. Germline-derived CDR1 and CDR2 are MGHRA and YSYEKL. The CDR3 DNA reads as TGCGCCAGCAGCCAAGAGCAGGTGGTCGGCTATGGCTACACCTTC. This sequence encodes CASSQEQVVGYGYTF.

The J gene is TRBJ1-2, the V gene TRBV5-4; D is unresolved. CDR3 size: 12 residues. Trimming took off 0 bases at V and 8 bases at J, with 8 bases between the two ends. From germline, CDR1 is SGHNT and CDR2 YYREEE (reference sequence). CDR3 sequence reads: CASSLEAGGYTF. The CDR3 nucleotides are TGTGCCAGCAGCTTGGAGGCCGGGGGCTACACCTTC.

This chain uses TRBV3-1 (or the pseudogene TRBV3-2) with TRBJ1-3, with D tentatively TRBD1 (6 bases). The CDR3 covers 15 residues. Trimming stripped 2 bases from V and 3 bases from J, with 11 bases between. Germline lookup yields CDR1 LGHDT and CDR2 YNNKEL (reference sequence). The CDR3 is CASSQSGTNGNTIYF. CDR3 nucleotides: TGTGCCAGCAGCCAATCCGGGACAAATGGAAACACCATATATTTT.

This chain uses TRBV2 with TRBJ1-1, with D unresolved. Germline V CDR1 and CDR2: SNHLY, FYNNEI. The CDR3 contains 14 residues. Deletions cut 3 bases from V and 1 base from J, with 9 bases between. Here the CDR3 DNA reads TGTGCCAGCAGTGAGAGGCTTGAGAACACTGAAGCTTTCTTT. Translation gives CASSERLENTEAFF.

CDR3 DNA: TGTGCCAGCAGTGGAGTTCTAGCGGGGGGCGACAATGAGCAGTTCTTC. This encodes CASSGVLAGGDNEQFF. This rearrangement joins TRBV9 to TRBJ2-1, with 11 bases fitting TRBD2. Germline CDR1 SGDLS, CDR2 YYNGEE. This CDR3 comprises 16 residues. Germline trimming cut 5 bases from V and 5 bases from J; bases unmatched to any gene: 9. The variable domain in full, with the rest retrieved from reference TRBV9 and TRBJ2-1, is DSGVTQTPKHLITATGQRVTLRCSPRSGDLSVYWYQQSLDQGLQFLIQYYNGEERAKGNILERFSAQQFPDLHSELNLSSLELGDSALYFCASSGVLAGGDNEQFFGPGTRLTVL.

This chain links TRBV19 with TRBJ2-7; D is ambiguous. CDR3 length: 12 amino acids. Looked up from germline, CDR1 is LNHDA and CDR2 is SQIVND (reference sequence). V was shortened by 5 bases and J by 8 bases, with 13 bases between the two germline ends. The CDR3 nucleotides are TGTGCCAGTAGTGCCTTCCATGACAAGCAGTACTTC. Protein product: CASSAFHDKQYF.

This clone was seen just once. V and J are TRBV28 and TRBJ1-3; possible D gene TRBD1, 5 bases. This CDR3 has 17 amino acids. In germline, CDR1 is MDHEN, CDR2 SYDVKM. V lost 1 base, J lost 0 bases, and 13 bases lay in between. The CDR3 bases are TGTGCCAGCAGTTTATTTGGGGGAGGAGACTCTGGAAACACCATATATTTT. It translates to CASSLFGGGDSGNTIYF.

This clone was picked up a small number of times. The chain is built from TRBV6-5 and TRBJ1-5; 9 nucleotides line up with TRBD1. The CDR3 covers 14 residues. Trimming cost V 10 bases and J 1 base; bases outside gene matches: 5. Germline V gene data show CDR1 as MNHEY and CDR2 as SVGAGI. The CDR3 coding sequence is TGTGCCACCACGGACAGGGGAAGCAATCAGCCCCAGCATTTT. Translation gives CATTDRGSNQPQHF.

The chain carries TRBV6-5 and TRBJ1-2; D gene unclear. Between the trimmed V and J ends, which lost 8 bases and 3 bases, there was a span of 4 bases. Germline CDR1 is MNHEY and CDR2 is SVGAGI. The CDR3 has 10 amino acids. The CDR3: CASSDYGYTF. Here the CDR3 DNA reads TGTGCCAGCTCGGACTATGGCTACACCTTC.

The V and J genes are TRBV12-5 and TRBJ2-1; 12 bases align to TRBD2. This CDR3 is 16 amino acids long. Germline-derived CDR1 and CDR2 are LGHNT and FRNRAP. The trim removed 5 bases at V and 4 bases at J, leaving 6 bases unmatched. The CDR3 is CASGQSTSGGYNEQFF. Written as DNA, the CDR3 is TGTGCTAGTGGTCAGTCAACTAGCGGGGGGTACAATGAGCAGTTCTTC.

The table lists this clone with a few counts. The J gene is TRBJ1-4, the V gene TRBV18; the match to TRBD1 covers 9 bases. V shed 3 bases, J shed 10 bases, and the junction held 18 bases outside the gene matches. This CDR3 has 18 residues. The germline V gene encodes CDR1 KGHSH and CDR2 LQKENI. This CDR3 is CASSPQFPGQGTRSKLFF. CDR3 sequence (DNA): TGTGCCAGCTCACCCCAATTTCCGGGACAGGGAACAAGATCAAAACTGTTTTTT.

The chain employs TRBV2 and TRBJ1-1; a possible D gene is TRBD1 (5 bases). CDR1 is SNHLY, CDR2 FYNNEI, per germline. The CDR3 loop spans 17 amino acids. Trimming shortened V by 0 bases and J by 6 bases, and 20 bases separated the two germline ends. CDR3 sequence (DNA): TGTGCCAGCAGTGAAGCGCTTGGGGCGGGAAGTCCTTCTGAAGCTTTCTTT. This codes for CASSEALGAGSPSEAFF.

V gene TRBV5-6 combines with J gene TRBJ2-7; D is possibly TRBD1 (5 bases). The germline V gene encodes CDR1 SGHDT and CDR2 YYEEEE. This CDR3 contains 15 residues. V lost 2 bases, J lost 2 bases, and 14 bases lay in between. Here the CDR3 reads CASSFGSQEAYEQYF. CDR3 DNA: TGTGCCAGCAGCTTCGGTTCACAGGAAGCCTACGAGCAGTACTTC.

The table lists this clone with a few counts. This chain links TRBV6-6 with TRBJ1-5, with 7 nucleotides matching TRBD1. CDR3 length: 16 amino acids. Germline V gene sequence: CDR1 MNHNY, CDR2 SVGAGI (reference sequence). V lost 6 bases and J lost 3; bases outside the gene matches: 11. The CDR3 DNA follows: TGTGCCAGCAGGAAACAGGGGCGAAGAAACAATCAGCCCCAGCATTTT. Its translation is CASRKQGRRNNQPQHF.

The CDR3 DNA reads TGTGCCAGCAGTAAGAATCGGGGGGGCACTGAAGCTTTCTTT. It is translated as CASSKNRGGTEAFF. The rearrangement joins TRBV6-5 to TRBJ1-1, with D tentatively TRBD1 (5 bases). V was trimmed by 5 bases and J by 4 bases, leaving 14 bases between them. The CDR3 length is 14 residues. CDR1 and CDR2 (germline): MNHEY, SVGAGI.